Below are 18 T cell receptor beta chains sequenced from a single sample in a study of control samples from healthy donors and cancer patients (dated by TCRdb to 2018 to 2020). The library was built by means of the immunoSEQ multiplex PCR assay. TCRdb mirrors the immuneACCESS table, restricted to in-frame sequences. Some clones are absent from its copies; in checked studies, under half trace to an unresolved V gene, and the reason for the others is unknown. Present in this sample are 110,000 or so clones, roughly four fifths of which were seen just once. The leading ten clones occupy 6% to 8% of the sample. The specimen was blood. These receptors originate from a man younger than 35 in good health.

The chain combines TRBV14 with TRBJ1-2, with D tentatively TRBD1 (6 bases). Trimming removed 8 bases from V and 0 bases from J, with 13 bases in between. The germline V gene encodes CDR1 SGHDN and CDR2 FVKESK. The CDR3 has 14 residues. CDR3 protein: CASEGGHTNYGYTF. CDR3 DNA: TGTGCCAGCGAGGGGGGACACACTAACTATGGCTACACCTTC.

This clone was recorded a few times. The chain carries TRBV6-5 and TRBJ1-2; 10 positions match TRBD1. V was pared by 6 bases and J by 8 bases, with 9 bases of the junction left unmatched. The V gene's germline CDR1 is MNHEY and CDR2 SVGAGI. CDR3 length: 14 residues. The CDR3 DNA reads TGTGCCAGCAGAATTGGGACAGGGGCTGGCGGCTACACCTTC. Encoded protein: CASRIGTGAGGYTF.

The DNA of the CDR3 is TGTGCCATCAGCCAGCGGGGGTACAATGAGCAGTTCTTC. It codes for CAISQRGYNEQFF. J is TRBJ2-1 and V is TRBV19; TRBD2 agrees at 8 bases. The CDR3 totals 13 residues. The ends lost 10 bases at V and 4 bases at J; junction bases unmatched: 6. The germline V gene has CDR1 LNHDA and CDR2 SQIVND (reference sequence).

The chain joins TRBV20-1 to TRBJ2-3; 7 bases match TRBD1. Per germline, CDR1 DFQATT and CDR2 SNEGSKA (reference sequence). The CDR3 is 12 residues long. The V gene end was trimmed by 3 bases and the J gene end by 4 bases; junction bases not matched to a gene: 1. In DNA form, the CDR3 reads TGCAGTGCTAGTCAGGGGGCAGATACGCAGTATTTT. It specifies CSASQGADTQYF.

As DNA, the CDR3 is TGTGCCAGCTCACCACGAGGGAGCGACGAAAAACTGTTTTTT. This encodes CASSPRGSDEKLFF. The V and J genes are TRBV18 and TRBJ1-4; D is unresolved. Trimming removed 1 base from V and 8 bases from J, with 11 bases in between. Germline V gene data show CDR1 as KGHSH and CDR2 as LQKENI. This CDR3 has 14 residues.

The V gene is TRBV5-1, the J gene TRBJ1-5; TRBD1 might be the D (5 bases). Trimming pared 2 bases from V and 7 bases from J, leaving 10 bases between. This CDR3 contains 13 residues. CDR1 SGHRS and CDR2 YFSETQ come from the germline V gene. CDR3 region: CASSFGGEQPQHF. Written as DNA, the CDR3 is TGCGCCAGCAGCTTTGGGGGGGAGCAGCCCCAGCATTTT.

The chain uses TRBV6-1 and TRBJ1-3, with D unclear. CDR1 is MNHNS and CDR2 is SASEGT in the germline V gene. This CDR3 is built from 14 residues. The germline V and J ends were trimmed by 3 bases and 0 bases, with 6 bases remaining between them. CDR3 DNA sequence: TGTGCCAGCAGTGACAGATACTCTGGAAACACCATATATTTT. This codes for CASSDRYSGNTIYF.

The gene calls are TRBV15 and TRBJ2-5; the D is unclear. The germline gives CDR1 LNHNV, CDR2 YYDKDF (reference sequence). The CDR3 contains 17 residues. V gave up 0 bases and J gave up 2 bases, with 16 bases separating them. CDR3 nucleotides: TGTGCCACCAGCAGAGAAAGAGGTTTACGATTTCAAGAGACCCAGTACTTC. It is translated as CATSRERGLRFQETQYF. Looking up the rest from reference TRBV15 and TRBJ2-5 gives the full variable domain: DAMVIQNPRYQVTQFGKPVTLSCSQTLNHNVMYWYQQKSSQAPKLLFHYYDKDFNNEADTPDNFQSRRPNTSFCFLDIRSPGLGDTAMYLCATSRERGLRFQETQYFGPGTRLLVL.

J is TRBJ2-2 and V is TRBV7-2; D uncertain. Germline-derived CDR1 and CDR2 are SGHTA and FQGNSA. Between the trimmed V and J ends, which lost 5 bases and 4 bases, there was a span of 8 bases. The CDR3 is 13 residues long. CDR3 loop: CASSISVTGELFF. The CDR3 DNA sequence: TGTGCCAGCAGCATTAGTGTCACCGGGGAGCTGTTTTTT.

The V gene is TRBV28, the J gene TRBJ2-7; TRBD2 agrees at 13 bases. CDR3 length: 17 residues. V dropped 5 bases and J dropped 1; count of bases not matched to a gene: 8. Germline values: CDR1 MDHEN, CDR2 SYDVKM. The CDR3 protein is CASSTWTSGGLSYEQYF. The CDR3 region has the DNA TGTGCCAGCAGTACCTGGACTAGCGGGGGACTTTCCTACGAGCAGTACTTC.

V gene TRBV4-1 combines with J gene TRBJ2-1, with D possibly TRBD2 on 5 matching bases. The V end lost 3 bases, the J end lost 7 bases, and 13 bases lay between the germline ends. Germline-derived CDR1 and CDR2 are MGHRA and YSYEKL. The CDR3 totals 14 residues. The CDR3: CASSHFVTRNEQFF. The DNA for the CDR3 is TGCGCCAGCAGCCATTTCGTTACTAGAAATGAGCAGTTCTTC.

This chain links TRBV11-2 with TRBJ1-6; D gene ambiguous. The CDR3 consists of 15 residues. V lost 1 base, J lost 7 bases, and 11 bases lay in between. Germline CDR1 is SGHAT and CDR2 is FQNNGV. DNA of the CDR3: TGTGCCAGCAGCTTAGTTGTAGGCGGAAATTCACCCCTCCACTTT. This sequence encodes CASSLVVGGNSPLHF.

This chain joins TRBV6-4 and TRBJ2-3; D unresolved. The germline V gene encodes CDR1 MRHNA and CDR2 SNTAGT. The CDR3 is 12 amino acids. Trimming pared 2 bases from V and 2 bases from J, leaving 2 bases between. The CDR3 coding sequence is TGTGCCAGCAGTGACGACACAGATACGCAGTATTTT. Amino acids: CASSDDTDTQYF.

This chain uses TRBV25-1 with TRBJ2-1; D gene unclear. There are 12 residues in the CDR3. Germline loops: CDR1 MGHDK, CDR2 SYGVNS. V lost 1 base, J lost 5 bases, and 3 bases lay in between. The CDR3 loop reads CASSESDNEQFF. In DNA, the CDR3 is TGTGCCAGCAGTGAATCCGACAATGAGCAGTTCTTC. The full variable domain, completed using reference TRBV25-1 and TRBJ2-1, is EADIYQTPRYLVIGTGKKITLECSQTMGHDKMYWYQQDPGMELHLIHYSYGVNSTEKGDLSSESTVSRIRTEHFPLTLESARPSHTSQYLCASSESDNEQFFGPGTRLTVL.

The chain couples TRBV6-2 or TRBV6-3 to TRBJ2-7; D remains ambiguous. In germline, CDR1 is MNHEY, CDR2 SVGEGT. Trimming took off 3 bases at V and 2 bases at J, with 11 bases between the two ends. This CDR3 comprises 14 residues. The CDR3 reads CASSYVGKAYEQYF. The CDR3 bases are TGTGCCAGCAGTTATGTAGGAAAGGCCTACGAGCAGTACTTC.

The chain employs TRBV5-5 and TRBJ2-1; D is unresolved. The V gene's germline CDR1 is SGHKS and CDR2 YYEKEE (reference sequence). The CDR3 totals 17 residues. Trimming cost V 5 bases and J 1 base, with 19 bases left between them. CDR3 in amino acids: CASSQFSNSQSYNEQFF. The CDR3 DNA reads TGTGCCAGCAGTCAGTTCTCTAACAGCCAGTCCTACAATGAGCAGTTCTTC.

V usage is TRBV30 and J usage is TRBJ1-4; no definite D call. The CDR3 is 15 residues long. V was trimmed by 3 bases and J by 0 bases, leaving 11 bases between them. Germline CDR1 GTSNPN, CDR2 SVGIG (reference sequence). DNA for the CDR3: TGTGCCTGGAGCCGAGAGCTAGCAACTAATGAAAAACTGTTTTTT. Amino acid sequence: CAWSRELATNEKLFF.

This rearrangement joins TRBV6-5 to TRBJ1-6, with 8 bases identical to TRBD1. The V segment lost 10 bases and the J segment 7 bases; nucleotides outside the gene matches: 9. Germline V lookup: CDR1 MNHEY, CDR2 SVGAGI. The length of the CDR3 is 14 residues. The DNA of the CDR3 is TGTGCCACCCAATCTAGGACAGGGAATTCACCCCTCCACTTT. This gives the protein CATQSRTGNSPLHF.